Listed below are T cell receptor beta chains from one sample, sequenced in a study of CD8 T cells in Susac syndrome. TCRdb itself ran the immunoSEQ multiplex PCR reads through MiXCR, one entry per CDR3 protein. The profile shows 400,000 to 550,000 distinct CDR3 sequences, around 85% of them singletons. Sequenced material: CD8+ T cells from PBMCs. All receptors come from a human donor with multiple sclerosis. CDR3s include the opening cysteine and the closing phenylalanine or tryptophan. The D gene is left open where the match is weak. The size of a clone is reported for some rows only, either as once, few or many, or as a class for expanded clones.

TRBD1 | TRBJ2-7 | few | TRBV6-5 | CASSFPGQGSYEQYF | TGTGCCAGCAGTTTTCCGGGACAGGGATCCTACGAGCAGTACTTC
. | TRBJ2-7 | . | TRBV5-1 | CASSPDVGEQYF | TGCGCCAGCAGCCCGGACGTGGGCGAGCAGTACTTC
. | TRBJ2-1 | once | TRBV7-9 | CASRVSGVHEQFF | TGTGCCAGCAGAGTATCAGGGGTACATGAGCAGTTCTTC
. | TRBJ2-1 | . | TRBV28 | CASSLSGRVEQFF | TGTGCCAGCAGTTTATCTGGGCGGGTTGAGCAGTTCTTC
. | TRBJ2-2 | once | TRBV29-1 | CSVDRGASGELFF | TGCAGCGTGGACCGGGGAGCCTCCGGGGAGCTGTTTTTT
. | TRBJ2-2 | . | TRBV4-1 | CASANTGELFF | TGCGCCAGCGCAAACACCGGGGAGCTGTTTTTT
. | TRBJ1-3 | . | TRBV11-2 | CASSLEQGNTIYF | TGTGCCAGCAGCTTAGAGCAAGGAAACACCATATATTTT
. | TRBJ1-1 | . | TRBV14 | CASSQDPQGFTEAFF | TGTGCCAGCAGCCAAGACCCTCAGGGCTTCACTGAAGCTTTCTTT
TRBD2 | TRBJ2-3 | . | TRBV12-3/TRBV12-4 | CASSSLPARQREGEDPDTQYF | TGTGCCAGCAGTTCACTACCCGCGAGGCAGCGGGAGGGCGAGGACCCAGATACGCAGTATTTT
. | TRBJ2-1 | . | TRBV12-3/TRBV12-4 | CASSVLEESNEQFF | TGTGCCAGCAGTGTGCTAGAAGAGTCCAATGAGCAGTTCTTC
TRBD1 | TRBJ1-2 | once | TRBV7-9 | CASSSYEGATEGYTF | TGTGCCAGCAGCTCGTACGAGGGGGCGACGGAGGGCTACACCTTC
. | TRBJ2-7 | . | TRBV20-1 | CSARSPRVYEQYF | TGCAGTGCTAGGTCCCCCAGGGTCTACGAGCAGTACTTC
. | TRBJ2-3 | . | TRBV20-1 | CSARVSVELQDTQYF | TGCAGTGCTAGAGTCTCTGTGGAGTTACAAGATACGCAGTATTTT
TRBD1 | TRBJ1-1 | . | TRBV11-2 | CASTYNDYRGPTEAFF | TGTGCCAGCACCTACAATGACTACAGGGGGCCCACTGAAGCTTTCTTT
. | TRBJ1-5 | few | TRBV27 | CASSLLGVGQPQHF | TGTGCCAGCAGTCTTTTGGGTGTTGGTCAGCCCCAGCATTTT
. | TRBJ2-7 | few | TRBV27 | CASSLIPSSYEQYF | TGTGCCAGCAGTTTAATCCCAAGCTCCTACGAGCAGTACTTC
. | TRBJ2-2 | . | TRBV20-1 | CSARDYRVETGELFF | TGCAGTGCTAGAGACTACAGGGTGGAGACCGGGGAGCTGTTTTTT
TRBD2 | TRBJ2-5 | . | TRBV5-1 | CASSSSLAGAHQETQYF | TGCGCCAGCAGCTCTAGTCTAGCGGGGGCCCACCAAGAGACCCAGTACTTC
. | TRBJ1-2 | few | TRBV6-5 | CASSYSTQLGYGYTF | TGTGCCAGCAGTTACTCTACCCAACTCGGCTATGGCTACACCTTC
. | TRBJ1-2 | . | TRBV12-3/TRBV12-4 | CASSDTAIYGYTF | TGTGCCAGCAGTGATACAGCGATCTATGGCTACACCTTC
. | TRBJ2-7 | once | TRBV6-1 | CASSESIGSVRPEYF | TGTGCCAGCAGTGAAAGTATTGGGAGTGTACGGCCGGAGTACTTC
. | TRBJ2-2 | . | TRBV29-1 | CSVEDPLEQGNTGELFF | TGCAGCGTTGAAGATCCGTTGGAGCAGGGAAACACCGGGGAGCTGTTTTTT
. | TRBJ1-4 | few | TRBV20-1 | CSARDRATNEKLFF | TGCAGTGCTAGGGACAGAGCAACTAATGAAAAACTGTTTTTT
. | TRBJ1-5 | . | TRBV27 | CASSLAPLGESNQPQHF | TGTGCCAGCAGTTTAGCCCCTTTAGGAGAAAGCAATCAGCCCCAGCATTTT
. | TRBJ1-2 | . | TRBV2 | CASLFGGSSYGYTF | TGTGCCAGCCTCTTCGGGGGGAGCAGCTATGGCTACACCTTC
. | TRBJ2-7 | . | TRBV14 | CASSQIGDTSYEQYF | TGTGCCAGCAGCCAAATAGGGGATACTTCCTACGAGCAGTACTTC
TRBD1 | TRBJ1-1 | . | TRBV12-3/TRBV12-4 | CASSTPGQGVLEAFF | TGTGCCAGCAGTACTCCGGGACAGGGGGTTTTAGAAGCTTTCTTT
TRBD2 | TRBJ2-2 | . | TRBV3-1 | CASSQEGEGRMNTGELFF | TGTGCCAGCAGCCAAGAAGGGGAGGGACGGATGAACACCGGGGAGCTGTTTTTT